Each of the 10 T cell receptor beta chains below was sequenced from the same sample in a study of response to subunit inactivated influenza vaccine. TCRdb re-analysed the RT-PCR reads in MiXCR, keeping a single row per CDR3 protein. The data contain 650,000 to 700,000 distinct CDR3 sequences, around a sixth of them singletons. This specimen was PBMCs from blood, taken 11 to 12 days after vaccination. All receptors come from a man between 45 and 60 years old who received an inactivated influenza vaccine.

The chain combines TRBV6-5 with TRBJ1-1; unclear D gene. Germline CDR1 and CDR2: MNHEY and SVGAGI. Trimming removed 4 bases at V and 0 bases at J, with 15 bases between. The CDR3 is 16 residues long. The CDR3 nucleotides are TGTGCCAGCAGTTTGGTCTCCTTTGCCCTGAACACTGAAGCTTTCTTT. Encoded protein: CASSLVSFALNTEAFF.

This clonotype was picked up a small number of times. The chain uses TRBV5-1 and TRBJ2-1; weak D call: TRBD2 (6 bases). With 4 bases removed from V and 4 bases from J, the gap between germline ends came to 15 bases. Germline CDR1 is SGHRS and CDR2 is YFSETQ. This CDR3 is 15 amino acids long. The CDR3 region is CASSGGTETYNEQFF. CDR3 coding DNA: TGCGCCAGCAGCGGGGGGACTGAAACGTACAATGAGCAGTTCTTC.

The genes are TRBV20-1 and TRBJ2-3; TRBD2 agrees at 7 bases. The length of the CDR3 is 16 residues. Germline CDR1 reads DFQATT; CDR2 reads SNEGSKA (reference sequence). The V and J ends lost 5 bases and 4 bases, in that order; junction bases with no gene match: 15. CDR3 DNA: TGCAGTGCTCCAGTCGTTTTTGGGGGGAGGGCAGATACGCAGTATTTT. It translates to CSAPVVFGGRADTQYF.

The gene calls are TRBV5-1 and TRBJ1-2, with a tentative D call TRBD1 (6 bases). The V end was cut by 2 bases, the J end by 5 bases, with 13 bases between. This CDR3 comprises 14 residues. The germline V gene has CDR1 SGHRS and CDR2 YFSETQ. The CDR3 spells CASSFIGQGYGYTF. As DNA, the CDR3 is TGCGCCAGCAGCTTTATAGGCCAGGGGTATGGCTACACCTTC.

This clonotype was observed many times. V and J are TRBV12-3 or TRBV12-4 and TRBJ1-1; no clear D gene. This CDR3 comprises 14 residues. With 6 bases removed from V and 1 base from J, the gap between germline ends came to 12 bases. The DNA for the CDR3 is TGTGCCAGCAGCTTCGGCCCGGGGAACACTGAAGCTTTCTTT. Residues: CASSFGPGNTEAFF.

This clonotype was found a few times. The chain combines TRBV10-3 with TRBJ2-5, with TRBD2 identical over 7 bases. Germline CDR1 reads ENHRY; CDR2 reads SYGVKD. The CDR3 is 13 amino acids. V trimming: 7 bases; J trimming: 5 bases; junction bases outside the gene matches: 7. The CDR3 sequence is CAINPVRGETQYF. CDR3 bases: TGTGCCATCAATCCCGTGCGGGGGGAGACCCAGTACTTC.

The V and J genes are TRBV5-1 and TRBJ2-2; 9 bases are a match to TRBD1. V gave up 5 bases and J gave up 4 bases; unmatched junction bases: 6. Germline CDR1 SGHRS, CDR2 YFSETQ. CDR3 size: 15 residues. The CDR3 sequence is CASSWDRESTGELFF. The CDR3 bases are TGCGCCAGCAGTTGGGACAGGGAGAGCACCGGGGAGCTGTTTTTT.

In its sample, this clonotype was seen a few times. This chain connects TRBV6-6 to TRBJ2-7; 7 bases match TRBD1. The CDR3 has 13 residues. CDR1 and CDR2 (germline): MNHNY, SVGAGI (reference sequence). The J segment lost 5 bases and the V segment lost 2 bases, leaving 3 bases of the junction unmatched. CDR3 region: CASSYSRGNEQYF. The CDR3 region has the DNA TGTGCCAGCAGTTACAGCAGGGGGAACGAGCAGTACTTC.

The J gene is TRBJ2-1, the V gene TRBV20-1; D is perhaps TRBD1 or TRBD2 (5 bases each). The CDR3 sequence is 15 residues long. In germline, CDR1 is DFQATT, CDR2 SNEGSKA (reference sequence). With 3 bases removed from V and 4 bases from J, the gap between germline ends came to 16 bases. The chain's CDR3 is CSARGTSESYNEQFF. The CDR3 DNA reads as TGCAGTGCTAGGGGGACGAGCGAGTCTTACAATGAGCAGTTCTTC.

The J gene is TRBJ2-3, the V gene TRBV5-1; possibly TRBD2 for D (5 bases). CDR3 length equals 15 residues. V was trimmed by 1 base and J by 8 bases, leaving 17 bases between them. Germline CDR1 is SGHRS and CDR2 is YFSETQ. CDR3 amino acids: CASSLMNPSEGTQYF. The CDR3 DNA sequence: TGCGCCAGCAGCTTGATGAACCCAAGCGAGGGTACGCAGTATTTT.